The rows below give T cell receptor beta chains drawn from one sample of a study of vaccination and CD4 T cells after COVID-19. TCRdb reanalysed the PCR reads using MiXCR and keeps one entry per CDR3 protein. The data show around 20,000 distinct CDR3 sequences, with approximately 57% seen just once and 13% held by the top ten. These receptors have no identified antigens. Sample: CD4+ T cells from blood, cultured in vitro, taken after SARS-CoV-2 vaccination. These receptors were obtained from a human donor who received a COVID-19 vaccine. Each CDR3 is given with its conserved first and last residue. A D gene is named only where the DNA matches it firmly. Clone size is stated in some rows and not others, as once, few, many or a class when expanded.

V,D,J,length,size,CDR3,DNA
TRBV7-3,TRBD2,TRBJ2-3,15,medium-sized,CASSLTSGGAGTQYF,TGTGCCAGCAGCTTGACTAGCGGGGGGGCCGGTACGCAGTATTTT
TRBV12-3/TRBV12-4,-,TRBJ2-3,15,-,CASSFQGRDADTQYF,TGTGCCAGCAGTTTCCAAGGGAGAGATGCAGATACGCAGTATTTT
TRBV25-1,-,TRBJ2-2,14,few,CASRPDDSTGELFF,TGTGCCAGCAGACCGGACGACTCCACCGGGGAGCTGTTTTTT
TRBV12-3/TRBV12-4,-,TRBJ2-1,15,-,CASSKGGVSGDEQFF,TGTGCCAGCAGTAAAGGGGGGGTGAGTGGCGATGAGCAGTTCTTC
TRBV27,TRBD1,TRBJ1-5,18,few,CASSFRVVAGGTNQPQHF,TGTGCCAGCAGTTTTCGGGTTGTGGCAGGGGGCACCAATCAGCCCCAGCATTTT
TRBV6-1,-,TRBJ1-2,17,-,CASSEMDGFPPIFGYTF,TGTGCCAGCAGTGAGATGGACGGATTTCCACCTATATTTGGCTACACCTTC
TRBV10-3,-,TRBJ1-1,12,-,CAISESGFEAFF,TGTGCCATCAGTGAGTCGGGTTTCGAAGCTTTCTTT
TRBV20-1,-,TRBJ2-1,13,-,CSAIASTYNEQFF,TGCAGTGCCATAGCGTCGACCTACAATGAGCAGTTCTTC
TRBV20-1,-,TRBJ2-7,15,-,CSASRGKVGGSEQYF,TGCAGTGCTAGTAGGGGGAAAGTTGGGGGAAGCGAGCAGTACTTC
TRBV12-3/TRBV12-4,-,TRBJ1-2,16,-,CASSLTQTGNNYGYTF,TGTGCCAGCAGTTTAACCCAAACAGGGAACAACTATGGCTACACCTTC
TRBV10-3,-,TRBJ2-3,12,-,CASRDITDTQYF,TGTGCCTCCCGGGACATCACAGATACGCAGTATTTT
TRBV6-1,-,TRBJ1-5,15,few,CASSWGEMGNQPQHF,TGTGCCAGCAGCTGGGGGGAAATGGGCAATCAGCCCCAGCATTTT
TRBV6-1,TRBD1,TRBJ1-1,16,-,CASSRQTGTVYTEAFF,TGTGCCAGCAGCCGTCAGACCGGGACAGTTTACACTGAAGCTTTCTTT
TRBV20-1,-,TRBJ2-5,18,-,CSARSGVGLQALQETQYF,TGCAGTGCTAGGTCGGGTGTGGGACTCCAAGCCCTCCAAGAGACCCAGTACTTC
TRBV6-1,-,TRBJ1-6,17,-,CASTTPRGAGGDSPLHF,TGTGCCAGCACCACCCCCCGGGGGGCCGGGGGGGATTCACCCCTCCACTTT
TRBV2,-,TRBJ2-2,14,-,CASRKDRNTGELFF,TGTGCCAGCAGAAAGGACAGAAACACCGGGGAGCTGTTTTTT
TRBV19,TRBD1,TRBJ1-5,15,few,CASRSGGQGYQPQHF,TGTGCCAGTAGGTCCGGCGGACAGGGGTATCAGCCCCAGCATTTT
TRBV27,-,TRBJ1-2,17,few,CASSFLGEGRLNYGYTF,TGTGCCAGCAGTTTTCTAGGGGAAGGACGGTTAAACTATGGCTACACCTTC
TRBV19,TRBD1,TRBJ1-2,14,-,CASRNRGRRGGYTF,TGTGCCAGTAGAAACAGGGGGCGCCGCGGCGGCTACACCTTC
TRBV27,TRBD1,TRBJ1-1,14,few,CASRGDRRGTEAFF,TGTGCCAGCAGGGGGGACAGGAGGGGCACTGAAGCTTTCTTT
TRBV7-3,-,TRBJ2-4,17,-,CASSPTVRIISGNIQYF,TGTGCCAGCAGCCCAACCGTTCGGATCATAAGTGGAAACATTCAGTACTTC
TRBV7-3,TRBD2,TRBJ2-2,15,few,CASSQSGGGTGELFF,TGTGCCAGCAGCCAATCCGGGGGGGGCACCGGGGAGCTGTTTTTT
TRBV18,-,TRBJ1-3,15,-,CASSTTGSSGNTIYF,TGTGCCAGCTCAACTACAGGGAGCTCTGGAAACACCATATATTTT
TRBV6-1,TRBD2,TRBJ2-5,13,-,CASNERGRETQYF,TGTGCCAGCAATGAGCGGGGGAGGGAGACCCAGTACTTC
TRBV20-1,-,TRBJ1-6,17,few,CSARDTGRVGNNSPLHF,TGCAGTGCTAGAGATACCGGAAGGGTCGGGAATAATTCACCCCTCCACTTT
TRBV11-3,-,TRBJ2-7,15,-,CASSPRVSASYEQYF,TGTGCCAGCAGCCCGCGAGTGAGCGCAAGCTACGAGCAGTACTTC
TRBV19,-,TRBJ2-1,13,-,CATNAGTYNEQFF,TGTGCCACCAACGCCGGGACTTACAATGAGCAGTTCTTC
TRBV30,-,TRBJ2-7,15,-,CAWSTRLYNSYEQYF,TGTGCCTGGAGTACGCGACTCTATAACTCCTACGAGCAGTACTTC
TRBV10-3,-,TRBJ1-6,18,-,CAISESGGSSVSNSPLHF,TGTGCCATCAGTGAGTCGGGGGGTAGTTCAGTCAGCAATTCACCCCTCCACTTT
TRBV24-1,-,TRBJ2-2,13,few,CATSGMNTGELFF,TGTGCCACCAGTGGTATGAACACCGGGGAGCTGTTTTTT
TRBV19,-,TRBJ1-6,13,-,CASCGQNNSPLHF,TGTGCCAGTTGTGGACAGAACAATTCACCCCTCCACTTT
TRBV7-9,TRBD2,TRBJ2-3,16,-,CASSLALGGSTDTQYF,TGTGCCAGCAGCTTAGCTCTCGGGGGGAGCACAGATACGCAGTATTTT
TRBV6-5,TRBD1,TRBJ2-7,18,-,CASSYRGQGAIVSYEQYF,TGTGCCAGCAGTTACCGAGGACAGGGGGCGATTGTATCCTACGAGCAGTACTTC
TRBV5-4,-,TRBJ2-7,14,-,CASSLDGRGDEQYF,TGTGCCAGCAGCTTGGATGGGCGAGGCGACGAGCAGTACTTC
TRBV2,-,TRBJ1-5,16,-,CASSEPSGGDNQPQHF,TGTGCCAGCAGTGAACCTTCTGGCGGAGACAATCAGCCCCAGCATTTT
TRBV20-1,-,TRBJ2-3,14,few,CSAERLAYTDTQYF,TGCAGTGCTGAGCGGCTAGCGTACACAGATACGCAGTATTTT
TRBV7-2,-,TRBJ2-3,15,-,CASSLGWGSTDTQYF,TGTGCCAGCAGCTTAGGTTGGGGCAGCACAGATACGCAGTATTTT
TRBV27,TRBD1,TRBJ2-3,16,-,CASSLLGQGGTDTQYF,TGTGCCAGCAGTTTACTCGGACAGGGAGGCACAGATACGCAGTATTTT
TRBV9,-,TRBJ1-2,16,-,CASSVGNNRTNYGYTF,TGTGCCAGCAGCGTAGGTAATAACAGGACTAACTATGGCTACACCTTC
TRBV6-1,TRBD1,TRBJ1-1,12,-,CASSLQGSEAFF,TGTGCCAGCAGTCTACAGGGGTCTGAAGCTTTCTTT
TRBV24-1,-,TRBJ2-1,12,-,CATSDLVDEQFF,TGTGCCACCAGTGATTTGGTGGATGAGCAGTTCTTC
TRBV2,-,TRBJ1-1,15,-,CASSEDRPMNTEAFF,TGTGCCAGCAGTGAAGACCGCCCCATGAACACTGAAGCTTTCTTT
TRBV10-2,TRBD1,TRBJ1-1,13,-,CASSRGQGFEAFF,TGCGCCAGCAGTAGGGGACAGGGCTTTGAAGCTTTCTTT